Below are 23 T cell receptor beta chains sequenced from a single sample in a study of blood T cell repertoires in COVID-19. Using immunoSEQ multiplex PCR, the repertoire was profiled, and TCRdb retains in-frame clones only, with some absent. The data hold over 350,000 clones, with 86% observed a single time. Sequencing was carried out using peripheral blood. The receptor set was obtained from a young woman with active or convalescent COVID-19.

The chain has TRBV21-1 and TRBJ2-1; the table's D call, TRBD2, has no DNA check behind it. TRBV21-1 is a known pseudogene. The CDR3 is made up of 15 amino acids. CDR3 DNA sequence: TGTGCCAGCAAATCTGGACTAGCGGGATTCCGGGAGCAGTTCTTC. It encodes CASKSGLAGFREQFF.

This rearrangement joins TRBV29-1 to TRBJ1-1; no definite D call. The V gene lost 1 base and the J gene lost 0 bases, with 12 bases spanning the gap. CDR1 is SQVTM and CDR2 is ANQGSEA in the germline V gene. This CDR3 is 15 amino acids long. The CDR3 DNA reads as TGCAGCGTTGAAGGCGGCGGCAGCGTGAACACTGAAGCTTTCTTT. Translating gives CSVEGGGSVNTEAFF.

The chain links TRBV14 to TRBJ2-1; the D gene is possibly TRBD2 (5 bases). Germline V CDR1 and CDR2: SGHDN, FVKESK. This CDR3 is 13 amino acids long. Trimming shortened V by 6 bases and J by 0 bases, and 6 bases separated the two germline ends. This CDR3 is CASRAGSYNEQFF. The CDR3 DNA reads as TGTGCCAGCAGGGCGGGCTCCTACAATGAGCAGTTCTTC.

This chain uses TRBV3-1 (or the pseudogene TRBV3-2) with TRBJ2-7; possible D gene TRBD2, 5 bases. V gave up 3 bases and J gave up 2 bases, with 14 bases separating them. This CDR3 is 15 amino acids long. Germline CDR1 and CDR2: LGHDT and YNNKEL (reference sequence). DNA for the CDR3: TGTGCCAGCAGCCACTTACTAGTAACGGCCTACGAGCAGTACTTC. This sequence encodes CASSHLLVTAYEQYF.

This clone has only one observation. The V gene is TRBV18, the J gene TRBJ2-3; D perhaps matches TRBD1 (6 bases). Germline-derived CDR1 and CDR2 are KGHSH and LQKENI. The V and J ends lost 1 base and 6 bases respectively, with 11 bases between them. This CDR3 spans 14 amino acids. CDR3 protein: CASSPRQGMDTQYF. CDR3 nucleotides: TGTGCCAGCTCACCACGCCAGGGGATGGATACGCAGTATTTT.

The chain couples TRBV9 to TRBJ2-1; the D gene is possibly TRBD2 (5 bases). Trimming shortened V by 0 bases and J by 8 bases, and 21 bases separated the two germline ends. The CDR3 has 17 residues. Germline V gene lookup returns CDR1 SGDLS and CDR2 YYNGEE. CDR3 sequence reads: CASSVAGSGVGVDEQFF. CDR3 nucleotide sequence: TGTGCCAGCAGCGTAGCGGGGTCCGGGGTCGGGGTTGATGAGCAGTTCTTC.

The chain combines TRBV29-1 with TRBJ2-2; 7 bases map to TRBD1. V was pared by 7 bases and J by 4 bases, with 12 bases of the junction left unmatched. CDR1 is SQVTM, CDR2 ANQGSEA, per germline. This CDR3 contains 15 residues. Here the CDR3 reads CSDPGQDSSTGELFF. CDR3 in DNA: TGCAGCGACCCCGGACAGGACTCGAGCACCGGGGAGCTGTTTTTT.

In DNA, the CDR3 is TGTGCCAGCAGCTTGTGGGCCATACAGGCGGACACTGAAGCTTTCTTT. Translation: CASSLWAIQADTEAFF. The rearrangement links TRBV5-4 to TRBJ1-1, with D perhaps matching TRBD1 (5 bases). The germline V gene encodes CDR1 SGHNT and CDR2 YYREEE (reference sequence). V was pared by 1 base and J by 3 bases, with 16 bases between. The CDR3 spans 16 residues.

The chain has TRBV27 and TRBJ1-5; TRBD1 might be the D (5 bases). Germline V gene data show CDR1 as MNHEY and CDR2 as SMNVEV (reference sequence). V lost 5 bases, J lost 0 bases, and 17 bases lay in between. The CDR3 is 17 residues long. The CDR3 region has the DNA TGTGCCAGCAGTGGGCTTCGGACGGACAATAGCAATCAGCCCCAGCATTTT. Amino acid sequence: CASSGLRTDNSNQPQHF.

CDR3 amino acids: CASSPTGAQKLFF. The CDR3, as DNA: TGTGCCAGCAGTCCTACAGGGGCCCAAAAACTGTTTTTT. The chain uses TRBV12-3 or TRBV12-4 and TRBJ1-4; 7 bases line up with TRBD1. V shed 5 bases, J shed 9 bases, and the junction held 6 bases outside the gene matches. The CDR3 extends over 13 amino acids.

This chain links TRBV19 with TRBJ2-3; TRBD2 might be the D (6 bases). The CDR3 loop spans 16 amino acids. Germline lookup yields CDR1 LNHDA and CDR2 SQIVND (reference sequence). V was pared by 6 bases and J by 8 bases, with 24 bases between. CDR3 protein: CASRTPSAGLPGTQYF. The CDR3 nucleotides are TGTGCCAGTAGGACTCCATCAGCGGGCCTCCCCGGTACGCAGTATTTT.

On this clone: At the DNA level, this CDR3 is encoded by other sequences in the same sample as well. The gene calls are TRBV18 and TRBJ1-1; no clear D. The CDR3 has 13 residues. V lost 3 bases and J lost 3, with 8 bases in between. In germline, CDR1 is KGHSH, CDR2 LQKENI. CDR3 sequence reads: CASSPSRDTEAFF. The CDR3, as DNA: TGTGCCAGCTCACCCTCTCGTGACACTGAAGCTTTCTTT.

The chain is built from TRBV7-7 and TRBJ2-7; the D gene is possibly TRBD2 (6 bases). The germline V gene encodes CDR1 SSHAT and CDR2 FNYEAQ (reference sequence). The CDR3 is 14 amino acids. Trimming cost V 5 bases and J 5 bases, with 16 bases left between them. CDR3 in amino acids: CASSLEGTGNEQYF. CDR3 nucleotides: TGTGCCAGCAGCCTCGAGGGGACTGGCAACGAGCAGTACTTC. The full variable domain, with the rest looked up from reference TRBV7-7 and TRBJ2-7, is GAGVSQSPRYKVTKRGQDVTLRCDPISSHATLYWYQQALGQGPEFLTYFNYEAQPDKSGLPSDRFSAERPEGSISTLTIQRTEQRDSAMYRCASSLEGTGNEQYFGPGTRLTVT.

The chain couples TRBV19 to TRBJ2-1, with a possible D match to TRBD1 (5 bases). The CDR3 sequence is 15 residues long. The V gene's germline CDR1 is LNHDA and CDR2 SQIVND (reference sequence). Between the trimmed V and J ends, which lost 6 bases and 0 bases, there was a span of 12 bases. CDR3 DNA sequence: TGTGCCAGTAGAGACAGCCAGAGCTCCTACAATGAGCAGTTCTTC. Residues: CASRDSQSSYNEQFF.

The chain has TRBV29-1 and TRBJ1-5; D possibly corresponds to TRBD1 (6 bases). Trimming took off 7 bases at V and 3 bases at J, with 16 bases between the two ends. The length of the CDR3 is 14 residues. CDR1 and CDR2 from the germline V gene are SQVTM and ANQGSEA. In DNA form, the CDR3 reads TGCAGCGCCTCTGAGACAGGCCTCAATCAGCCCCAGCATTTT. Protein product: CSASETGLNQPQHF.

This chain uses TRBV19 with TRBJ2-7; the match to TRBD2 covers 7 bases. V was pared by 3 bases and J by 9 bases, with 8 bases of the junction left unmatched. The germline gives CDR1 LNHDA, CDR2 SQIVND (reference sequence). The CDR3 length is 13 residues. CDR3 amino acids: CASSIRAGEVQYF. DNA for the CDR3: TGTGCCAGTAGTATTCGCGCGGGGGAGGTGCAGTACTTC. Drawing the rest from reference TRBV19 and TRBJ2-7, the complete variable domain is DGGITQSPKYLFRKEGQNVTLSCEQNLNHDAMYWYRQDPGQGLRLIYYSQIVNDFQKGDIAEGYSVSREKKESFPLTVTSAQKNPTAFYLCASSIRAGEVQYFGPGTRLTVT.

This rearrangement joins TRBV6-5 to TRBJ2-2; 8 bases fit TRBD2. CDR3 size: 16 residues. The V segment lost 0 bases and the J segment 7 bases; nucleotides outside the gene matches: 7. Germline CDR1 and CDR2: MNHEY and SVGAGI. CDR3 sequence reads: CASSYSRGLGGGELFF. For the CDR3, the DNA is TGTGCCAGCAGTTACTCGAGGGGACTAGGGGGCGGGGAGCTGTTTTTT.

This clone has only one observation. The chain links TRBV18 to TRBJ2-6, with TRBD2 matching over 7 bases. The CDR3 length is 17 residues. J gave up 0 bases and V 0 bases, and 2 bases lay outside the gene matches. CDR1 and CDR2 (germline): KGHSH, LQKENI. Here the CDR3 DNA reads TGTGCCAGCTCACCACCGGGGGGGGTCTCTGGGGCCAACGTCCTGACTTTC. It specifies CASSPPGGVSGANVLTF.

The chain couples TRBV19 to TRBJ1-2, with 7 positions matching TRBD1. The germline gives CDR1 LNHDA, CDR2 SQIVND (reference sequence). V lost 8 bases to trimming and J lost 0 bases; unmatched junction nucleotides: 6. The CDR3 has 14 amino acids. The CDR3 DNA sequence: TGTGCCAGTGAGGACAGGTGGGCTAACTATGGCTACACCTTC. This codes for CASEDRWANYGYTF.

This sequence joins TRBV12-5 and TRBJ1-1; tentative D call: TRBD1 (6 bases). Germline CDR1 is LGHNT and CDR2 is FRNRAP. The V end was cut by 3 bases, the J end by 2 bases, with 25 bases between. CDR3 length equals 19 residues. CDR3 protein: CASGLVLQGRGRGNTEAFF. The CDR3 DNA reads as TGTGCTAGTGGTTTAGTTCTACAGGGACGTGGAAGGGGTAACACTGAAGCTTTCTTT.

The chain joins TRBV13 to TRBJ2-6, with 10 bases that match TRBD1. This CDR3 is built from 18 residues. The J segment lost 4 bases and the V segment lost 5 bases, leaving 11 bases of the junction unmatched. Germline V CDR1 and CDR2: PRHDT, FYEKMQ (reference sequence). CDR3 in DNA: TGTGCCAGCAGCCCGGGGACAGGGGCCTCGGAAGGGGCCAACGTCCTGACTTTC. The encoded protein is CASSPGTGASEGANVLTF.

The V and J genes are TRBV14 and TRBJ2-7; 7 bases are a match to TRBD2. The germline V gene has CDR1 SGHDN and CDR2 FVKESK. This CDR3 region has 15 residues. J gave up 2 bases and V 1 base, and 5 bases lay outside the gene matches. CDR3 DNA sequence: TGTGCCAGCAGCCAAGTTCTAGCGGACCCCTACGAGCAGTACTTC. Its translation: CASSQVLADPYEQYF.

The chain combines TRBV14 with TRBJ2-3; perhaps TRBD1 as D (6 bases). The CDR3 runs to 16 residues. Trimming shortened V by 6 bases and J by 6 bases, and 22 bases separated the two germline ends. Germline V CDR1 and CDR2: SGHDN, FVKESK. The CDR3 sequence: CASSHQQGLAFDTQYF. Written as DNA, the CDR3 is TGTGCCAGCAGTCACCAACAGGGCCTGGCGTTTGATACGCAGTATTTT. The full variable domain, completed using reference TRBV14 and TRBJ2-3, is EAGVTQFPSHSVIEKGQTVTLRCDPISGHDNLYWYRRVMGKEIKFLLHFVKESKQDESGMPNNRFLAERTGGTYSTLKVQPAELEDSGVYFCASSHQQGLAFDTQYFGPGTRLTVL.